These T cell receptor beta chains were read from a single sample in a study of T-cell reconstitution after alpha-beta-depleted transplantation in children. TCRdb itself ran the PCR reads through MiXCR, one entry per CDR3 protein. The sample has about 980,000 distinct CDR3 sequences, about 29% seen once. This specimen consisted of PBMCs, mostly from graft donor cells, obtained 360 days after TCRalphabeta/CD19-depleted stem cell transplant. These TCRs come from a boy in the first two years of life who had a stem cell transplant for SCID, so the T cells may come from the graft donor. Each CDR3 is given without its conserved first and last residue. A D gene is named only where the DNA matches it firmly.

TRBJ2-1 | TRBV29-1 | NA | SVGEQGYPEDEQF
TRBJ2-7 | TRBV27 | TRBD1 | ASNTAKGGGQGPYEQY
TRBJ1-1 | TRBV29-1 | NA | SVLGALNTEAF
TRBJ2-7 | TRBV7-8 | NA | ASSAIYGAILPYYEQY
TRBJ2-3 | TRBV2 | TRBD2 | ASSESLRDYYVDTQY
TRBJ1-1 | TRBV4-2 | NA | ASSPDRWNTEAF
TRBJ1-1 | TRBV12-3/TRBV12-4 | NA | ASQGERPTEAF
TRBJ2-1 | TRBV12-3/TRBV12-4 | NA | ASRTSFYFNEQF
TRBJ2-3 | TRBV14 | NA | ASSQELGLRTDTQY
TRBJ1-2 | TRBV7-3 | NA | ASSLQAGNYGYT
TRBJ2-2 | TRBV7-3 | TRBD2 | ASSPTSGGHTGELF
TRBJ1-4 | TRBV7-2 | NA | ASSLAAEKLF
TRBJ2-1 | TRBV12-3/TRBV12-4 | NA | ASSFPGTHIDEQF
TRBJ2-1 | TRBV3-1 | NA | ASSHLANNEQF
TRBJ2-5 | TRBV10-3 | TRBD1 | AISGDSQETQY
TRBJ1-1 | TRBV5-1 | NA | ASTHDRLSTEAF
TRBJ2-1 | TRBV15 | NA | ATSRMGAEQF
TRBJ2-3 | TRBV2 | TRBD2 | ASSTRGGLAADTQY
TRBJ2-7 | TRBV25-1 | NA | ASSPKGGQKSYEQY
TRBJ2-2 | TRBV11-2 | NA | ASSLWSRTGELF
TRBJ2-1 | TRBV12-3/TRBV12-4 | TRBD2 | ASSLSRLAESSYNEQF
TRBJ2-5 | TRBV29-1 | NA | SVEDQGSNKETQY
TRBJ2-3 | TRBV11-2 | NA | ASSSDWADASTDTQY
TRBJ1-1 | TRBV29-1 | NA | SVRVPSNTEAF
TRBJ2-3 | TRBV24-1 | TRBD2 | ATSDPGERGGGLGTDTQY
TRBJ2-1 | TRBV11-2 | NA | ASSFTDSYNEQF
TRBJ2-7 | TRBV5-5 | NA | ASSLYYRYEQY
TRBJ2-1 | TRBV29-1 | TRBD1 | SVEYQGVAYNEQF
TRBJ2-7 | TRBV12-3/TRBV12-4 | NA | ASSLRIQGKGRSYEQY
TRBJ2-3 | TRBV15 | TRBD1 | ATTFGQGTDTQY
TRBJ2-1 | TRBV5-1 | TRBD1 | ASSNTGWQGVNEQF
TRBJ2-1 | TRBV12-3/TRBV12-4 | NA | ASSFWQNYNEQF
TRBJ2-7 | TRBV28 | NA | ASSLPQWETAHYEQY
TRBJ1-2 | TRBV3-1 | NA | ASSHLVGNYGYT
TRBJ2-1 | TRBV12-3/TRBV12-4 | NA | ASSSLSGTLIQREQF
TRBJ2-3 | TRBV7-6 | TRBD1 | ASSLPGQGYTDTQY
TRBJ2-2 | TRBV28 | NA | ASSPPTGLFGELF
TRBJ1-4 | TRBV11-2 | NA | ASSLVPPGPVNEKLF
TRBJ1-5 | TRBV15 | NA | ATSRVPGNNQPQH
TRBJ2-2 | TRBV5-1 | NA | ASRQGNGELF
TRBJ1-5 | TRBV5-5 | NA | ASSDRGKFNQPQH
TRBJ2-5 | TRBV12-3/TRBV12-4 | NA | ASSPHTGFQETQY
TRBJ1-5 | TRBV3-1 | NA | ASSFHREGQPQH